This T cell receptor beta chain originates from a study of T cells in Graves' hyperthyroidism and ophthalmopathy. Study results and limitations: Separating ophthalmopathy from stable hyperthyroidism was achieved by a 13 V-J model.

RNA transcripts yielded amplified TCR beta CDR3 regions. First-round RT-PCR of the TCR CDR3 relied on the HTBI primer set. A single record per CDR3 protein comes from TCRdb applying MiXCR to the multiplex PCR reads. The sample records hundreds of thousands of distinct CDR3 sequences, about 15% being singletons. With respect to this clonotype: Antigen: not known.

There are 15 residues in the CDR3. CDR1 and CDR2 (germline): LGHNA, YNFKEQ. Trimming stripped 5 bases from V and 4 bases from J, with 18 bases between. The study based diagnoses on clinical symptoms, serum thyroxine and TRAb, thyroid ultrasound and orbital computed tomography. This TCR was recovered from a woman in her twenties or thirties with Graves' hyperthyroidism that later progressed to Graves' ophthalmopathy. The gene calls are TRBV4-2 and TRBJ2-7, with D tentatively TRBD2 (6 bases). The sequenced sample consisted of blood. The CDR3 loop is CASSSSSGGLYEQYF. In DNA form, the CDR3 reads TGTGCCAGCAGCTCAAGTAGCGGAGGGCTGTACGAGCAGTACTTC.